This T cell receptor (beta chain) is drawn from a study of OX40 agonist ivuxolimab in advanced cancers. Whole-study context: All patients had ivuxolimab intravenously every 2 weeks at 0.01 to 10 mg/kg.

Study-wide findings and caveats: Clonal expansion by week 6 occurred in CD4+ and CD8+ blood T cells (at 0.1 to 3.0 mg/kg).

On this clone itself: As yet, its antigen is unknown.

Profiled with immunoSEQ multiplex PCR; TCRdb holds only in-frame clones, not every one. Among more than 70,000 clones listed, roughly 80% were seen once. The sequence was collected from an adult with an advanced solid tumor such as melanoma, head and neck, liver or kidney cancer. The specimen comprised CD4+ or CD8+ T cells sorted from blood, sampled in a trial of the OX40 agonist ivuxolimab.

The DNA for the CDR3 is TGTGCCAGCAGCCCCAGGGTACCTGGAAACACCATATATTTT. Amino acid sequence: CASSPRVPGNTIYF. This sequence joins TRBV7-2 and TRBJ1-3; perhaps TRBD1 as D (5 bases). The CDR3 loop spans 14 amino acids. V was trimmed by 5 bases and J by 2 bases, leaving 10 bases between them. Per germline, CDR1 SGHTA and CDR2 FQGNSA.